The next 20 T cell receptor beta chains were all read from a single sample in a study of blood T cell repertoires in COVID-19. The data were produced by immunoSEQ multiplex PCR, yet TCRdb's version contains in-frame clones alone and is incomplete. Altogether about 210,000 clones are present, around 84% being singletons, with the ten largest covering 3.5% to 4.5%. Sequenced material: PBMCs or T cells enriched from blood (not recorded which). The receptors were sampled from a man aged 25 to 40 with acute COVID-19.

The chain uses TRBV6-5 and TRBJ2-3; tentative D call: TRBD2 (7 bases). The length of the CDR3 is 14 residues. Trimming left V 5 bases short and J 5 bases short, with 14 bases between. Germline-derived CDR1 and CDR2 are MNHEY and SVGAGI. The CDR3 coding sequence is TGTGCCAGCAGTCAACGGGGGGCGGAAGATACGCAGTATTTT. This codes for CASSQRGAEDTQYF.

V usage is TRBV19 and J usage is TRBJ1-3; 8 bases match TRBD1. The germline V gene has CDR1 LNHDA and CDR2 SQIVND (reference sequence). The V gene end was trimmed by 4 bases and the J gene end by 3 bases; junction bases not matched to a gene: 5. This CDR3 comprises 15 residues. This CDR3 reads CASSRDRLGGNTIYF. The CDR3, as DNA: TGTGCCAGTAGTAGGGACAGGCTGGGTGGAAACACCATATATTTT. Full variable domain (rest looked up from reference TRBV19 and TRBJ1-3): DGGITQSPKYLFRKEGQNVTLSCEQNLNHDAMYWYRQDPGQGLRLIYYSQIVNDFQKGDIAEGYSVSREKKESFPLTVTSAQKNPTAFYLCASSRDRLGGNTIYFGEGSWLTVV.

This clone was counted a single time. The genes are TRBV6-5 and TRBJ1-2, with 10 positions matching TRBD1. The CDR3 consists of 14 residues. CDR1 and CDR2 from the germline V gene are MNHEY and SVGAGI. V gave up 5 bases and J gave up 9 bases; unmatched junction bases: 9. The CDR3 reads CASSRQGAGGSYTF. For the CDR3, the DNA is TGTGCCAGCAGTAGACAGGGGGCCGGGGGCAGCTACACCTTC.

The chain has TRBV19 and TRBJ2-7, with TRBD1 identical over 9 bases. The CDR3 extends over 15 amino acids. The ends lost 1 base at V and 0 bases at J; junction bases unmatched: 1. Germline V gene lookup returns CDR1 LNHDA and CDR2 SQIVND (reference sequence). The CDR3 sequence is CASSIAGQGSYEQYF. The CDR3 bases are TGTGCCAGTAGTATAGCGGGACAGGGCTCCTACGAGCAGTACTTC.

The rearrangement joins TRBV6-5 to TRBJ1-1; D is unclear. The V gene's germline CDR1 is MNHEY and CDR2 SVGAGI. The ends were cut back, 8 bases at V and 6 bases at J, with 13 bases in the middle. The CDR3 is made up of 12 amino acids. The CDR3 sequence is CASQGTAAEAFF. In DNA form, the CDR3 reads TGTGCCAGCCAAGGAACAGCCGCTGAAGCTTTCTTT.

The V gene is TRBV9, the J gene TRBJ1-1; possibly TRBD1 for D (5 bases). CDR3 length: 13 residues. V was cut by 4 bases and J by 4 bases, with 11 bases left in between. From germline, CDR1 is SGDLS and CDR2 YYNGEE. CDR3 loop: CASSSLDSTEAFF. CDR3 DNA: TGTGCCAGCAGCTCTCTCGACAGCACTGAAGCTTTCTTT. Full variable domain (missing parts from reference TRBV9 and TRBJ1-1): DSGVTQTPKHLITATGQRVTLRCSPRSGDLSVYWYQQSLDQGLQFLIQYYNGEERAKGNILERFSAQQFPDLHSELNLSSLELGDSALYFCASSSLDSTEAFFGQGTRLTVV.

The CDR3 sequence is CASSLTTGTAGEKLFF. In DNA, the CDR3 is TGTGCCAGCAGCTTAACGACCGGGACAGCAGGTGAAAAACTGTTTTTT. J is TRBJ1-4 and V is TRBV11-2; 7 nucleotides align to TRBD1. The CDR3 contains 16 residues. Losses at the gene ends were 2 bases for V and 7 bases for J; bases not matched to a gene: 10. The germline V gene encodes CDR1 SGHAT and CDR2 FQNNGV.

The chain combines TRBV5-4 with TRBJ1-6; weak D call: TRBD1 (6 bases). Between the trimmed V and J ends, which lost 4 bases and 2 bases, there was a span of 10 bases. The CDR3 is made up of 15 amino acids. The germline V gene encodes CDR1 SGHNT and CDR2 YYREEE (reference sequence). CDR3 residues: CASSPDSAYNSPLHF. In nucleotides, the CDR3 is TGTGCCAGCAGCCCGGACAGCGCCTATAATTCACCCCTCCACTTT. The variable domain in full, with the rest retrieved from reference TRBV5-4 and TRBJ1-6, is ETGVTQSPTHLIKTRGQQVTLRCSSQSGHNTVSWYQQALGQGPQFIFQYYREEENGRGNFPPRFSGLQFPNYSSELNVNALELDDSALYLCASSPDSAYNSPLHFGNGTRLTVT.

V and J are TRBV5-5 and TRBJ1-5, with D possibly matching TRBD1 (5 bases). The ends were cut back, 3 bases at V and 5 bases at J, with 12 bases in the middle. This CDR3 is 14 amino acids long. Germline lookup yields CDR1 SGHKS and CDR2 YYEKEE (reference sequence). CDR3 coding DNA: TGTGCCAGCAGCTGGTTGGGGGGTGATCAGCCCCAGCATTTT. Translating it yields CASSWLGGDQPQHF.

The rearrangement uses TRBV19 and TRBJ2-1, with D possibly matching TRBD1 (5 bases). CDR1 LNHDA and CDR2 SQIVND come from the germline V gene (reference sequence). V was trimmed by 3 bases and J by 5 bases, leaving 11 bases between them. The CDR3 contains 14 residues. CDR3 sequence reads: CASSIGRANNEQFF. As DNA, the CDR3 is TGTGCCAGTAGTATTGGCAGGGCGAACAATGAGCAGTTCTTC.

The chain has TRBV6-5 and TRBJ2-7; possible D gene TRBD2, 5 bases. Trimming took 2 bases from V and 7 from J, leaving 18 bases between them. Germline assignment: CDR1 MNHEY and CDR2 SVGAGI. The CDR3 is 15 residues long. CDR3 amino acids: CASSYVLSVSEEQYF. In DNA form, the CDR3 reads TGTGCCAGCAGTTACGTCTTAAGTGTTAGCGAGGAGCAGTACTTC.

This chain joins TRBV27 and TRBJ1-1, with D possibly matching TRBD1 (5 bases). Deletions cut 1 base from V and 0 bases from J, with 12 bases between. Germline-derived CDR1 and CDR2 are MNHEY and SMNVEV (reference sequence). The CDR3 is 16 residues long. The CDR3 reads CASSLFGHFMNTEAFF. In nucleotides, the CDR3 is TGTGCCAGCAGTTTATTCGGACACTTCATGAACACTGAAGCTTTCTTT.

The chain uses TRBV21-1 and TRBJ1-1; the listed D gene, TRBD1, was not tested against the DNA. TRBV21-1 is assigned pseudogene status. CDR3 size: 19 residues. CDR3 sequence: CASSTLKAYHRVKDTEAFF. The CDR3 DNA follows: TGTGCCAGCAGCACCTTAAAGGCCTATCACAGGGTTAAGGACACTGAAGCTTTCTTT.

This rearrangement joins TRBV7-9 to TRBJ2-7; D might be TRBD1 (6 bases). Germline V gives CDR1 SEHNR, CDR2 FQNEAQ (reference sequence). The CDR3 has 15 residues. V was cut by 8 bases and J by 0 bases, with 17 bases left in between. The CDR3 region is CASGPSRDISYEQYF. The DNA of the CDR3 is TGTGCCAGCGGACCATCCCGGGACATCTCCTACGAGCAGTACTTC.

V is TRBV5-4 and J is TRBJ2-3, with a weak D call TRBD2 (5 bases). Germline-derived CDR1 and CDR2 are SGHNT and YYREEE (reference sequence). This CDR3 is 15 amino acids long. V lost 0 bases and J lost 1, with 9 bases in between. DNA of the CDR3: TGTGCCAGCAGCTTGGGGACTCACGGCACAGATACGCAGTATTTT. Its protein product is CASSLGTHGTDTQYF.

The chain has TRBV28 and TRBJ1-5, with D hard to call. The CDR3 runs 15 residues. Germline V gene lookup returns CDR1 MDHEN and CDR2 SYDVKM. Between the trimmed V and J ends, which lost 4 bases and 2 bases, there was a span of 12 bases. CDR3 in amino acids: CASSSHGLGNQPQHF. The CDR3, as DNA: TGTGCCAGCAGTTCTCACGGGTTGGGCAATCAGCCCCAGCATTTT.

The chain has TRBV5-5 and TRBJ1-5; maybe TRBD1 (6 bases). The V end lost 1 base, the J end lost 2 bases, and 13 bases lay between the germline ends. This CDR3 spans 16 amino acids. CDR1 is SGHKS, CDR2 YYEKEE, per germline (reference sequence). The CDR3, as DNA: TGTGCCAGCAGCTTGCAGGGGATTGATGGCAATCAGCCCCAGCATTTT. Its translation: CASSLQGIDGNQPQHF.

With regard to this clone: This sample includes further DNA sequences coding for the same CDR3. The chain combines TRBV29-1 with TRBJ1-2, with 9 bases matching TRBD1. Germline V gives CDR1 SQVTM, CDR2 ANQGSEA. J lost 5 bases, V lost 6 bases, and 4 bases had no gene match. The CDR3 totals 12 residues. The CDR3 nucleotides read TGCAGCGTGGGGACAGGGCTTTATGGCTACACCTTC. Protein: CSVGTGLYGYTF.

The chain joins TRBV6-5 to TRBJ1-1, with 10 bases fitting TRBD1. There are 14 residues in the CDR3. The trim removed 7 bases at V and 4 bases at J, leaving 6 bases unmatched. Germline-derived CDR1 and CDR2 are MNHEY and SVGAGI. The CDR3 protein is CASTTDRGGTEAFF. For the CDR3, the DNA is TGTGCCAGCACCACGGACAGGGGGGGCACTGAAGCTTTCTTT.

V is TRBV9 and J is TRBJ2-3; 8 bases line up with TRBD2. CDR3 length: 14 amino acids. V lost 5 bases to trimming and J lost 7 bases; unmatched junction nucleotides: 9. In germline, CDR1 is SGDLS, CDR2 YYNGEE. DNA for the CDR3: TGTGCCAGCAGGGCTCGGGAGGGGACACATACGCAGTATTTT. This codes for CASRAREGTHTQYF.